This T cell receptor (beta chain) was captured in a study of T cells expressing NK-cell markers. Across the whole study: It was from sorted CD3+CD56+NKG2C+, CD3+CD56+NKG2C- and CD3+CD56-NKG2C+ T cells that TCR beta repertoires came.

The V gene's germline CDR1 is SGHRS and CDR2 YFSETQ. CDR3 length: 15 residues. With UMIs, 5'RACE template switching was used to make TCR beta cDNA. TCRdb re-called the 5' RACE reads and catalogs CDR3 proteins one per entry, DNA excluded. Found here are some 410,000 distinct CDR3 sequences; the top ten clones hold more than 7%. Points from the study as a whole: Top CD8+ clonotypes included the dominant CD3+CD56+NKG2C+ clonotypes in roughly 6 donors. In several donors, dominant clonotypes made up about 25-60.1% of CD3+CD56-NKG2C+ cells.

Details on this clonotype: Antigen unknown.

The sequence came from a woman aged 18-70 years in good health. The sequencing sample was made of blood T cells: a sorted CD56 or NKG2C T cell subset, CD4+ or CD8+ T cells, or bulk PBMC T cells (not recorded which). V gene TRBV5-1 combines with J gene TRBJ1-1. CDR3 residues: CASSLGGLGNTEAFF.